This T cell receptor beta chain is drawn from a study of T-cell memory formation after mild COVID-19. Study as a whole: Largely donor-specific TCR clusters were found.

Findings of the study overall: Shrinking CD4+ clones were chiefly CM and EM; CD8+ ones were chiefly EMRA. Cross-reactive memory seemingly joined, as some responding clones were found in pre-infection memory.

Researchers used 5'RACE with constant-segment primers to make TCR alpha and TCR beta cDNA libraries that carry sample barcodes and UMIs. One entry per CDR3 protein results from TCRdb running MiXCR on the 5' RACE reads. The profile shows under 110,000 distinct CDR3 sequences, roughly 12% of them singletons. This clonotype was detected a few times. The antigen is not known. This clonotype was sampled from an adult woman who had mild COVID-19 (a few samples of this study predate the infection). Cell type and time point are not known. What was sequenced was PBMCs or a T cell subset sorted from them (not recorded which).

The chain's CDR3 is CASSLVRGPSYEQFF. As DNA, the CDR3 is TGTGCCAGCAGCTTAGTCCGGGGGCCAAGCTATGAGCAGTTCTTC. The V and J genes are TRBV11-2 and TRBJ2-1; tentatively, D is TRBD1 or TRBD2 (6 bases each). Germline CDR1 and CDR2: SGHAT and FQNNGV. Trimming left V 1 base short and J 8 bases short, with 15 bases between. This CDR3 contains 15 residues.